This T cell receptor beta chain appears in the sequencing data of a study of T cells expressing NK-cell markers. Turning to the study itself: Seven of eight sequenced donors tested HCMV-seropositive; one tested seronegative.

The germline V gene has CDR1 SGHAT and CDR2 FQNNGV. This CDR3 has 14 residues. Details on this clonotype: Its antigen is not identified.

TCRdb reprocessed the 5' RACE reads, keeping one entry per CDR3 protein, no DNA. Its table records about 550,000 distinct CDR3 sequences. Study-level results: The same clonotypes also predominated in the CD3+CD56-NKG2C+ fraction of a handful of donors.

This receptor was taken from a young man in good health. The sequenced sample was blood T cells: a sorted CD56 or NKG2C T cell subset, CD4+ or CD8+ T cells, or bulk PBMC T cells (not recorded which). This chain joins TRBV11-2 and TRBJ1-1. Here the CDR3 reads CASSSSRYGTEAFF.